These 5 T cell receptor beta chains share one sample of origin, sequenced in a study of cytomegalovirus exposure and HLA in healthy donors. PCR amplification relied on 60 Vbeta primers (plus 13 Jbeta primers). The table came from immunoSEQ multiplex PCR; TCRdb's copy has only in-frame clones and leaves some out. The sample includes fewer than 250,000 clones, around 79% seen only once; the top ten take 1.5% to 2%. Sequences were obtained from PBMCs. The receptors come from a woman aged 50 to 60 in good health and CMV-seronegative.

The chain links TRBV5-1 to TRBJ2-1, with D perhaps TRBD1 (6 bases). V was cut by 0 bases and J by 5 bases, with 9 bases left in between. Germline values: CDR1 SGHRS, CDR2 YFSETQ. The CDR3 runs to 14 residues. The CDR3 protein is CASSLGDIHNEQFF. In DNA form, the CDR3 reads TGCGCCAGCAGCTTGGGGGACATCCACAATGAGCAGTTCTTC.

The sample holds one count of this clone. CDR3 DNA: TGCGCCAGCAGTGTTCCGGGACAGGGAACTAGCGGGACTAAGGACATTCAGTACTTC. The encoded protein is CASSVPGQGTSGTKDIQYF. The rearrangement links TRBV10-2 to TRBJ2-4, with a possible D match to TRBD2 (10 bases). Germline loops: CDR1 WSHSY, CDR2 SAAADI. V was trimmed by 4 bases and J by 8 bases, leaving 30 bases between them. The CDR3 spans 19 residues.

This clone has just one count. The chain joins TRBV25-1 to TRBJ1-3; D unclear. Germline assignment: CDR1 MGHDK and CDR2 SYGVNS. The CDR3 is made up of 13 amino acids. With 8 bases removed from V and 0 bases from J, the gap between germline ends came to 8 bases. This chain's CDR3 is CASSSVSGNTIYF. The CDR3, as DNA: TGTGCCAGCTCCTCGGTCTCTGGAAACACCATATATTTT.

J is TRBJ1-2 and V is TRBV9; D call uncertain. This CDR3 spans 14 amino acids. In germline, CDR1 is SGDLS, CDR2 YYNGEE. Trimming removed 4 bases at V and 3 bases at J, with 13 bases between. The chain's CDR3 is CASSHRTDYYGYTF. The CDR3 coding sequence is TGTGCCAGCAGCCACCGGACGGACTACTATGGCTACACCTTC. Full variable domain (missing parts from reference TRBV9 and TRBJ1-2): DSGVTQTPKHLITATGQRVTLRCSPRSGDLSVYWYQQSLDQGLQFLIQYYNGEERAKGNILERFSAQQFPDLHSELNLSSLELGDSALYFCASSHRTDYYGYTFGSGTRLTVV.

V and J are TRBV19 and TRBJ1-1; TRBD1 agrees at 9 bases. Germline V gene lookup returns CDR1 LNHDA and CDR2 SQIVND (reference sequence). V shed 3 bases and J 7 bases; nucleotides not matched to a gene: 12. The CDR3 extends over 16 amino acids. The CDR3 here is CASSIRTGALSGEAFF. The CDR3 DNA is TGTGCCAGTAGTATTCGGACAGGGGCCCTCTCGGGTGAAGCTTTCTTT.